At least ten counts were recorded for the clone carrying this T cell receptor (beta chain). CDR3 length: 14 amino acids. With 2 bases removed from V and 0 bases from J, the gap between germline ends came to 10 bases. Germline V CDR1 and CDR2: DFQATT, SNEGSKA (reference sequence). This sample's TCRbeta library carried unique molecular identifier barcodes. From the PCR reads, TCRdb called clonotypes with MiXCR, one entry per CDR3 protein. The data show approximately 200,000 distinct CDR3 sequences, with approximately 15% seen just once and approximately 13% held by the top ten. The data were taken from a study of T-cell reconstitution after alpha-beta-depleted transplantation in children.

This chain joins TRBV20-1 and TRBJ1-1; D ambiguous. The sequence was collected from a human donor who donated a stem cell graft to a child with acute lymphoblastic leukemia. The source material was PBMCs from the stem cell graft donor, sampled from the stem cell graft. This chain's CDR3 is CSARQSLMNTEAFF. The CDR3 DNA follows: TGCAGTGCTAGACAATCCCTGATGAACACTGAAGCTTTCTTT.